One T cell receptor (beta chain) is described in this entry. Its antigen is still unknown. Primers: 60 Vbeta forward and 13 Jbeta reverse. Assay: immunoSEQ multiplex PCR; the TCRdb copy retains only in-frame clones and omits some. Listed are 60,000 to 100,000 clones; about 4.6% falls within the top ten. The sample originates from a study of cytomegalovirus exposure and HLA in healthy donors. Study at large: Caucasian-associated ancestry cluster membership applied to about 80% of 300 to 450 genotyped donors.

Findings of the study overall: It was reported that TCR beta sequences correctly inferred the HLA-A and HLA-B alleles for most subjects.

This clonotype was obtained from a man aged 25 to 40 in good health and CMV-seronegative. Specimen: PBMCs.

CDR3 region: CASSFSSGNEQFF. The CDR3 region has the DNA TGTGCCAGCAGCTTTTCTAGCGGCAATGAGCAGTTCTTC. The genes are TRBV7-2 and TRBJ2-1; 7 bases are a match to TRBD2. Germline V gene lookup returns CDR1 SGHTA and CDR2 FQGNSA. Unmatched junction bases numbered 2, after V lost 3 bases and J lost 6 bases. This CDR3 has 13 residues.